This T cell receptor beta chain was profiled in a study of monozygotic twins with inflammatory bowel disease. Study findings and constraints: The authors found no support for a single strong IBD-associated signal or clonotype. Among twins, concordant and discordant pairs did not differ in repertoire similarity, possibly from limited power.

The CDR3 is made up of 15 amino acids. The V gene's germline CDR1 is ENHRY and CDR2 SYGVKD. Every TCR library used around 3,400 ng of total RNA. Researchers ran eight separate cDNA reactions for each sample. TCRdb re-called the 5' RACE reads and catalogs CDR3 proteins one per entry, DNA excluded. The sample includes about 440,000 distinct CDR3 sequences. As regards this clonotype: What it binds is unknown.

The chain carries TRBV10-3 and TRBJ2-7; TCRdb's D gene call, TRBD1, goes unchecked for lack of DNA. Material: blood. The origin of this receptor is a human donor with ulcerative colitis or Crohn's disease, or a healthy co-twin of an affected twin (not recorded which). The chain's CDR3 is CAISESHQGRDEQYF.